This TCR beta chain was profiled in a study of blood T cell repertoires in COVID-19. Study details: The United States, Italy and Spain supplied acute and convalescent COVID-19 samples.

The data were produced by immunoSEQ multiplex PCR, yet TCRdb's version contains in-frame clones alone and is incomplete. The sample lists 150,000 to 200,000 clones, 80% to 90% occurring once. The clonotype was recovered from a young man with active or convalescent COVID-19. The sample comprised peripheral blood.

CDR3 residues: CASSPGTGRGGFTWTNEKLFF. CDR3 sequence (DNA): TGTGCCAGCAGCCCCGGGACAGGCCGGGGAGGCTTTACGTGGACTAATGAAAAACTGTTTTTT. The chain carries TRBV7-8 and TRBJ1-4; 8 nucleotides agree with TRBD1. CDR1 SGHVS and CDR2 FQNEAQ come from the germline V gene. The CDR3 contains 21 residues. V trimming: 5 bases; J trimming: 2 bases; junction bases outside the gene matches: 22.